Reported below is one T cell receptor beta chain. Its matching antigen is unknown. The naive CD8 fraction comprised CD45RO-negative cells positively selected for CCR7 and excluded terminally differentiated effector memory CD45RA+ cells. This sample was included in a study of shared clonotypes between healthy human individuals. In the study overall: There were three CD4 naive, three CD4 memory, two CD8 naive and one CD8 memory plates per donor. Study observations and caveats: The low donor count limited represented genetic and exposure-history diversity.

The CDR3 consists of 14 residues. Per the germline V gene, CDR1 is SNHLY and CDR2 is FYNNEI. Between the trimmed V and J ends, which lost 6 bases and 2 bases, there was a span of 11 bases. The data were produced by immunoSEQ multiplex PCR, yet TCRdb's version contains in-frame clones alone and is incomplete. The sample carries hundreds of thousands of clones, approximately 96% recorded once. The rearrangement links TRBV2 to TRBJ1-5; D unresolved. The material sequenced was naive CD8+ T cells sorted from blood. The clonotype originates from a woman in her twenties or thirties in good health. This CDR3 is CASSPPEGNQPQHF. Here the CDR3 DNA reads TGTGCCAGCAGCCCGCCCGAGGGCAATCAGCCCCAGCATTTT.